The clone carrying this T cell receptor (beta chain) has a count of ten or more. The time point here: newly diagnosed GD, antithyroid drugs for less than 3 months. Extracted RNA from PBMCs served as the source of the TCR library. This specimen belongs to a study of regulatory T cells in long-lasting Graves disease. The TCR beta library used iRepertoire HTBI primers with Arm-PCR amplification of CDR3. TCRdb re-called the multiplex PCR reads with MiXCR, one entry per CDR3 protein. The table records about 310,000 distinct CDR3 sequences, over 15% of them present only once. The sample was peripheral blood mononuclear cells (PBMCs), taken at new diagnosis, from a patient treated with antithyroid drugs. The sequence was collected from a female donor with Graves disease.

CDR3 sequence reads: CASSVILRGYTF. DNA for the CDR3: TGTGCCAGCAGTGTCATACTCCGGGGCTACACCTTC. The gene calls are TRBV2 and TRBJ1-2; D remains unclear. Trimming pared 4 bases from V and 8 bases from J, leaving 11 bases between. This CDR3 contains 12 residues. Germline CDR1 and CDR2: SNHLY and FYNNEI.